What follows are 25 T cell receptor beta chains derived from one specimen sequenced in a study of blood T cell repertoires in COVID-19. The method was immunoSEQ multiplex PCR; TCRdb's version includes in-frame clones alone and lacks a portion of them. This sample carries under 250,000 clones, around 80% of them seen once, and the ten largest clones take more than 10%. Input material: peripheral blood. These receptors all come from a woman aged 40 to 55 with acute or convalescent COVID-19.

J is TRBJ2-2 and V is TRBV29-1; 10 bases align to TRBD1. The CDR3 consists of 16 residues. The ends lost 0 bases at V and 2 bases at J; junction bases unmatched: 3. Germline-derived CDR1 and CDR2 are SQVTM and ANQGSEA. The CDR3 reads CSVEEGTGANTGELFF. In DNA, the CDR3 is TGCAGCGTTGAAGAGGGGACAGGGGCTAACACCGGGGAGCTGTTTTTT.

A single count supports this clone. The chain joins TRBV6-2 or TRBV6-3 to TRBJ2-1; a possible D gene is TRBD2 (6 bases). Germline V gene sequence: CDR1 MNHEY, CDR2 SVGEGT. V was clipped by 2 bases and J by 4 bases, with 15 bases between them. There are 16 residues in the CDR3. For the CDR3, the DNA is TGTGCCAGCAGTTACAGTGGGACTCGGGGATACAATGAGCAGTTCTTC. It encodes CASSYSGTRGYNEQFF.

This rearrangement joins TRBV7-3 to TRBJ1-2; D is possibly TRBD1 (6 bases). CDR3 size: 15 residues. Trimming left V 5 bases short and J 4 bases short, with 17 bases between. Germline V gives CDR1 SGHTA, CDR2 FQGTGA. DNA for the CDR3: TGTGCCAGCAGCGCGACAGGAGCCGCATCCTATGGCTACACCTTC. It is translated as CASSATGAASYGYTF.

The chain has TRBV3-1 (or the pseudogene TRBV3-2) and TRBJ1-3; tentative D call: TRBD1 (6 bases). CDR3 length: 15 amino acids. Germline CDR1 is LGHDT and CDR2 is YNNKEL (reference sequence). Trimming shortened V by 4 bases and J by 0 bases, and 10 bases separated the two germline ends. This chain's CDR3 is CASSRQGSSGNTIYF. The CDR3 bases are TGTGCCAGCAGCCGTCAGGGGTCCTCTGGAAACACCATATATTTT.

This chain joins TRBV27 and TRBJ2-1; 7 nucleotides line up with TRBD1. This CDR3 spans 13 amino acids. The V and J ends lost 6 bases and 7 bases, in that order; junction bases with no gene match: 6. The germline gives CDR1 MNHEY, CDR2 SMNVEV (reference sequence). DNA for the CDR3: TGTGCCAGCAGCCATAACAGGGGTAATGAGCAGTTCTTC. This gives the protein CASSHNRGNEQFF.

V is TRBV30 and J is TRBJ2-4; possible D gene TRBD2, 6 bases. The germline CDR1 and CDR2 sequences are GTSNPN and SVGIG (reference sequence). The CDR3 loop spans 15 amino acids. Trimming removed 0 bases at V and 0 bases at J, with 9 bases between. The CDR3 region has the DNA TGTGCCTGGAGTGTACTCGGGGGAGCCAAAAACATTCAGTACTTC. It encodes CAWSVLGGAKNIQYF. Using reference TRBV30 and TRBJ2-4 for the parts outside the CDR3, the full variable domain is SQTIHQWPATLVQPVGSPLSLECTVEGTSNPNLYWYRQAAGRGLQLLFYSVGIGQISSEVPQNLSASRPQDRQFILSSKKLLLSDSGFYLCAWSVLGGAKNIQYFGAGTRLSVL.

This clone has more than one count but fewer than ten. The genes are TRBV30 and TRBJ2-4, with 8 bases fitting TRBD2. With 2 bases clipped from V and 0 bases from J, the junction kept 6 bases outside the gene matches. CDR1 GTSNPN and CDR2 SVGIG come from the germline V gene (reference sequence). The CDR3 covers 16 residues. The CDR3 spells CAWSNGLALAKNIQYF. The CDR3 coding sequence is TGTGCCTGGAGTAACGGACTAGCCCTAGCCAAAAACATTCAGTACTTC.

This rearrangement joins TRBV19 to TRBJ2-5; TRBD2 matches at 8 bases. The CDR3 spans 16 residues. CDR1 is LNHDA, CDR2 SQIVND, per germline (reference sequence). The junction had 11 bases not matched to a gene; V was cut back by 4 bases and J by 4 bases. The CDR3 loop is CASSKEGSGSRETQYF. CDR3 coding DNA: TGTGCCAGTAGTAAGGAGGGGAGCGGGAGTCGAGAGACCCAGTACTTC.

This chain uses TRBV21-1 with TRBJ1-4. TRBV21-1 is a listed pseudogene. The CDR3 consists of 16 residues. This chain's CDR3 is CASSSPRGGFNEKLFF. The CDR3 DNA sequence: TGTGCCAGCAGCAGTCCTCGGGGGGGATTCAATGAAAAACTGTTTTTT.

CDR3: CASSLGQGADTIYF. The CDR3 DNA sequence: TGTGCCAGCAGCTTAGGACAGGGGGCCGACACCATATATTTT. This chain links TRBV7-8 with TRBJ1-3; 10 bases are shared with TRBD1. This CDR3 is 14 amino acids long. Germline values: CDR1 SGHVS, CDR2 FQNEAQ. The junction had 2 bases not matched to a gene; V was cut back by 1 base and J by 8 bases.

This clone showed up just once. This sequence joins TRBV7-8 and TRBJ2-3; 10 nucleotides match TRBD2. Losses at the gene ends were 2 bases for V and 6 bases for J; bases not matched to a gene: 8. The CDR3 loop spans 16 amino acids. Germline lookup yields CDR1 SGHVS and CDR2 FQNEAQ. CDR3 amino acids: CASSLLAGASRDTQYF. As DNA, the CDR3 is TGTGCCAGCAGCTTACTAGCGGGGGCTTCTAGGGATACGCAGTATTTT.

V gene TRBV4-1 combines with J gene TRBJ2-7; D unclear. Germline CDR1 is MGHRA and CDR2 is YSYEKL. V lost 1 base to trimming and J lost 2 bases, with 6 bases between them. The CDR3 has 13 amino acids. The CDR3 loop reads CASSQALTYEQYF. The CDR3 DNA reads as TGCGCCAGCAGCCAAGCACTTACCTACGAGCAGTACTTC.

The chain is built from TRBV27 and TRBJ2-1; D is unresolved. V was cut by 2 bases and J by 2 bases, with 10 bases left in between. This CDR3 is built from 15 residues. Germline-derived CDR1 and CDR2 are MNHEY and SMNVEV (reference sequence). The CDR3 bases are TGTGCCAGCAGTTTAGATGGCATCCCCTACAATGAGCAGTTCTTC. This translates into CASSLDGIPYNEQFF.

The rearrangement links TRBV11-1 to TRBJ2-2, with 7 nucleotides matching TRBD1. Unmatched junction bases numbered 5, after V lost 5 bases and J lost 5 bases. Germline V CDR1 and CDR2: SGHAT, FQDESV (reference sequence). The CDR3 covers 14 residues. In DNA, the CDR3 is TGTGCCAGCAGCGCGCGACAGGGAACCGGGGAGCTGTTTTTT. The encoded protein is CASSARQGTGELFF.

This chain uses TRBV19 with TRBJ2-2; TRBD1 matches at 7 bases. The length of the CDR3 is 14 residues. Per the germline V gene, CDR1 is LNHDA and CDR2 is SQIVND (reference sequence). The V gene end was trimmed by 9 bases and the J gene end by 8 bases; junction bases not matched to a gene: 12. DNA of the CDR3: TGTGCCAGCCAACAGGGGAACCTTGTAGGGGAGCTGTTTTTT. The encoded protein is CASQQGNLVGELFF.

The chain employs TRBV4-1 and TRBJ2-7, with TRBD2 identical over 7 bases. Germline V gene data show CDR1 as MGHRA and CDR2 as YSYEKL. V dropped 4 bases and J dropped 5; count of bases not matched to a gene: 11. This CDR3 has 15 amino acids. The CDR3 loop reads CASSLTSAGKNEQYF. The CDR3 nucleotides are TGCGCCAGCAGCCTCACTAGCGCGGGGAAAAACGAGCAGTACTTC.

This clone was seen once. In the same sample, other DNA sequences code for this CDR3. The chain is built from TRBV6-5 and TRBJ1-3, with D uncertain. Per the germline V gene, CDR1 is MNHEY and CDR2 is SVGAGI. The CDR3 is 14 amino acids. V was clipped by 3 bases and J by 2 bases, with 8 bases between them. CDR3: CASSYRGPGNTIYF. The CDR3 bases are TGTGCCAGCAGTTATCGGGGTCCTGGAAACACCATATATTTT.

The V and J genes are TRBV14 and TRBJ2-2; D perhaps matches TRBD1 (5 bases). Trimming shortened V by 2 bases and J by 0 bases, and 13 bases separated the two germline ends. Germline values: CDR1 SGHDN, CDR2 FVKESK. This CDR3 region has 17 residues. As DNA, the CDR3 is TGTGCCAGCAGCCAAAGGGGTCAAGGCCCGAACACCGGGGAGCTGTTTTTT. Translation gives CASSQRGQGPNTGELFF.

This clone was seen a few times. The chain links TRBV5-1 to TRBJ2-1, with 12 bases that match TRBD2. The V and J ends lost 4 bases and 10 bases, in that order; junction bases with no gene match: 9. CDR1 is SGHRS and CDR2 is YFSETQ in the germline V gene. CDR3 length: 15 amino acids. The CDR3: CASSPNLAGGQEQFF. The CDR3 nucleotides are TGCGCCAGCAGCCCGAATCTAGCGGGGGGGCAGGAGCAGTTCTTC.

The gene calls are TRBV7-2 and TRBJ2-3, with 7 nucleotides matching TRBD2. CDR3 length: 17 amino acids. Germline-derived CDR1 and CDR2 are SGHTA and FQGNSA. Trimming cost V 2 bases and J 0 bases; bases outside gene matches: 8. CDR3 sequence reads: CASSLKGAGSSTDTQYF. DNA for the CDR3: TGTGCCAGCAGCTTAAAAGGAGCGGGGTCTAGCACAGATACGCAGTATTTT.

The chain is built from TRBV4-2 and TRBJ2-3; 16 bases line up with TRBD2. Germline trimming cut 1 base from V and 3 bases from J; bases unmatched to any gene: 16. This CDR3 comprises 22 residues. Germline V CDR1 and CDR2: LGHNA, YNFKEQ. DNA for the CDR3: TGTGCCAGCAGCCAAGGCTATACCGGGACTAGCGGGGGGGAAGAGATTACAGATACGCAGTATTTT. Protein product: CASSQGYTGTSGGEEITDTQYF.

This clone was observed a single time. The chain employs TRBV24-1 and TRBJ2-5; 9 bases fit TRBD1. CDR3 length equals 16 residues. The germline V gene encodes CDR1 KGHDR and CDR2 SFDVKD. The V segment lost 0 bases and the J segment 3 bases; nucleotides outside the gene matches: 4. The CDR3 DNA reads as TGTGCCACCAGTGATTTGCAAGGACAGGGGAAAGAGACCCAGTACTTC. It translates to CATSDLQGQGKETQYF.

The V call is TRBV24-1, the J call TRBJ1-2; D is unresolved. CDR1 is KGHDR, CDR2 SFDVKD, per germline. V was clipped by 7 bases and J by 3 bases, with 14 bases between them. CDR3 size: 14 residues. Written as DNA, the CDR3 is TGTGCCACCAGGAACTCCGGCGAGGACTATGGCTACACCTTC. This translates into CATRNSGEDYGYTF.

The genes are TRBV5-4 and TRBJ2-3; D unresolved. Per germline, CDR1 SGHNT and CDR2 YYREEE (reference sequence). This CDR3 spans 16 amino acids. Trimming removed 0 bases at V and 0 bases at J, with 11 bases between. CDR3 loop: CASSLGHRISTDTQYF. CDR3 bases: TGTGCCAGCAGCTTGGGACACAGAATTAGCACAGATACGCAGTATTTT.

V usage is TRBV4-1 and J usage is TRBJ2-7, with 9 nucleotides matching TRBD1. The CDR3 contains 15 residues. V lost 3 bases and J lost 3; bases outside the gene matches: 6. Germline V gene lookup returns CDR1 MGHRA and CDR2 YSYEKL. The CDR3 sequence is CASSQIGQGLYEQYF. The CDR3 nucleotides read TGCGCCAGCAGCCAGATAGGACAGGGGCTCTACGAGCAGTACTTC.